This T cell receptor (beta chain) was found in a study of cytomegalovirus exposure and HLA in healthy donors. Study conclusions and caveats: Analyses of presence/absence relied on an assumption of roughly uniform sequencing depth across donors. In vitro testing confirmed three CMV-associated chains as specific for CMV antigens.

Trimming stripped 8 bases from V and 4 bases from J, with 14 bases between. The CDR3 spans 14 residues. CDR1 is SGHVS and CDR2 is FNYEAQ in the germline V gene. The PCR ran on 60 Vbeta and 13 Jbeta primers. Using immunoSEQ multiplex PCR, the repertoire was profiled, and TCRdb retains in-frame clones only, with some absent. The data show 95,000 to 150,000 clones, with 17% seen just once and approximately 2.9% held by the top ten. As to this clone: The antigen is not known.

The sequence was collected from a female donor in good health and CMV-seropositive. The specimen sequenced was PBMCs. The chain has TRBV7-6 and TRBJ2-2, with D tentatively TRBD1 (5 bases). Here the CDR3 DNA reads TGTGCCAGCGTGGCAGGGTGGGCCACCGGGGAGCTGTTTTTT. This translates into CASVAGWATGELFF.